This T cell receptor beta chain was sequenced in a study of blood T cell repertoires in COVID-19. Study overall: Acute and convalescent COVID-19 samples came from the United States, Italy and Spain. From T cells, B-cell-depleted T cells, or PBMCs came the material, which was cDNA or gDNA.

The V and J ends lost 5 bases and 9 bases respectively, with 17 bases between them. Germline CDR1 reads LNHNV; CDR2 reads YYDKDF (reference sequence). CDR3 size: 13 residues. Authors' analysis steps: Cell counts per sample came from amplifying reference gene primers. The protocol was immunoSEQ multiplex PCR, while the TCRdb copy is restricted to in-frame clones and leaves out a portion. The DNA was the basis for D and trimming; V, J and clone size are from that table. The sample shows 200,000 to 250,000 clones, under 90% of them seen only once. This rearrangement joins TRBV15 to TRBJ2-7; tentative D call: TRBD2 (6 bases). The receptor was derived from a man aged 25 to 45 with active or convalescent COVID-19. The sequencing sample was made of peripheral blood. The CDR3 region is CATSRGGSAAQYF. The CDR3 DNA sequence: TGTGCCACCAGCCGTGGAGGGTCGGCGGCGCAGTACTTC.